The 18 T cell receptor beta chains below all came from one sample that was sequenced in a study of blood T cell repertoires in COVID-19. The repertoire was sequenced with immunoSEQ multiplex PCR; TCRdb's copy has only in-frame clones and lacks some. Of about 400,000 clones listed, around 90% are singletons. Material: peripheral blood. The receptors here all came from a human donor in a cohort sampled during active COVID-19.

V gene TRBV11-2 combines with J gene TRBJ2-2, with D tentatively TRBD1 (5 bases). The CDR3 runs to 18 residues. From germline, CDR1 is SGHAT and CDR2 FQNNGV. V was pared by 0 bases and J by 0 bases, with 14 bases between. DNA of the CDR3: TGTGCCAGCAGCTTAGACAGTTTCAGGGCAGCGAACACCGGGGAGCTGTTTTTT. Protein sequence: CASSLDSFRAANTGELFF.

The rearrangement links TRBV2 to TRBJ2-5, with a tentative D call TRBD2 (5 bases). Germline CDR1 and CDR2: SNHLY and FYNNEI. V lost 0 bases and J 4 bases, leaving 15 bases between the germline ends. The CDR3 extends over 16 amino acids. The CDR3 protein is CASSEAWSRGGETQYF. CDR3 in DNA: TGTGCCAGCAGTGAAGCGTGGAGCCGGGGTGGAGAGACCCAGTACTTC.

The V gene is TRBV6-5, the J gene TRBJ2-2; the D gene is possibly TRBD2 (6 bases). CDR1 is MNHEY and CDR2 is SVGAGI in the germline V gene. CDR3 length: 14 residues. Trimming took off 4 bases at V and 6 bases at J, with 12 bases between the two ends. The CDR3 sequence: CASSWQGGAGELFF. DNA of the CDR3: TGTGCCAGCAGTTGGCAGGGAGGCGCCGGGGAGCTGTTTTTT.

This chain connects TRBV6-5 to TRBJ2-3; TRBD2 agrees at 12 bases. Germline CDR1 reads MNHEY; CDR2 reads SVGAGI. CDR3 length: 16 residues. V gave up 4 bases and J gave up 0 bases; unmatched junction bases: 2. Here the CDR3 reads CASSFGTSGSTDTQYF. For the CDR3, the DNA is TGTGCCAGCAGTTTTGGGACTAGCGGGAGCACAGATACGCAGTATTTT.

The gene calls are TRBV2 and TRBJ1-2; the D gene is possibly TRBD1 (5 bases). V was pared by 0 bases and J by 1 base, with 6 bases between. Germline values: CDR1 SNHLY, CDR2 FYNNEI. The CDR3 runs 14 residues. The chain's CDR3 is CASSEAGGNYGYTF. The CDR3 region has the DNA TGTGCCAGCAGTGAAGCGGGGGGTAACTATGGCTACACCTTC.

The sample holds a few counts of this clone. The J gene is TRBJ2-5, the V gene TRBV9; 10 nucleotides align to TRBD2. J gave up 6 bases and V 4 bases, and 6 bases lay outside the gene matches. The CDR3 loop spans 14 amino acids. Germline values: CDR1 SGDLS, CDR2 YYNGEE. CDR3 DNA: TGTGCCAGCAGCAGCGGGGGGGCCGGGAAGACCCAGTACTTC. Residues: CASSSGGAGKTQYF.

The gene calls are TRBV3-1 (or the pseudogene TRBV3-2) and TRBJ1-6; D gene uncertain. V lost 1 base and J lost 2, with 6 bases in between. The germline CDR1 and CDR2 sequences are LGHDT and YNNKEL (reference sequence). This CDR3 has 15 residues. CDR3 residues: CASSQGAAYNSPLHF. The CDR3 coding sequence is TGTGCCAGCAGCCAAGGAGCGGCCTATAATTCACCCCTCCACTTT.

Details on this clone: Other nucleotide sequences from this sample produce the same CDR3. The chain uses TRBV5-1 and TRBJ2-5; 11 nucleotides match TRBD1. Germline V gene data show CDR1 as SGHRS and CDR2 as YFSETQ. The CDR3 totals 15 residues. V gave up 4 bases and J gave up 5 bases; unmatched junction bases: 7. The CDR3: CASSSRTGGRETQYF. The CDR3 DNA follows: TGCGCCAGCAGCAGCCGGACAGGGGGCAGGGAGACCCAGTACTTC.

V gene TRBV5-4 combines with J gene TRBJ2-1; D is possibly TRBD1 (6 bases). Germline V gives CDR1 SGHNT, CDR2 YYREEE (reference sequence). The CDR3 contains 15 residues. V gave up 1 base and J gave up 1 base, with 9 bases separating them. CDR3 sequence reads: CASSLTGKSYNEQFF. The CDR3 DNA sequence: TGTGCCAGCAGCTTGACAGGGAAATCCTACAATGAGCAGTTCTTC.

This clone appeared a single time. The chain combines TRBV28 with TRBJ1-5; TRBD1 aligns across 7 bases. Germline CDR1 is MDHEN and CDR2 is SYDVKM. The junction had 8 bases not matched to a gene; V was cut back by 10 bases and J by 5 bases. This CDR3 contains 13 residues. The CDR3 nucleotides are TGTGCCATCACTGACAGGGTGCATCAGCCCCAGCATTTT. Translation: CAITDRVHQPQHF.

This rearrangement joins TRBV19 to TRBJ1-2; 11 bases are a match to TRBD1. This CDR3 is built from 14 residues. The V segment lost 3 bases and the J segment 8 bases; nucleotides outside the gene matches: 5. The V gene's germline CDR1 is LNHDA and CDR2 SQIVND (reference sequence). CDR3 amino acids: CASSIGQGAGGYTF. The CDR3, as DNA: TGTGCCAGTAGTATCGGACAGGGGGCGGGCGGCTACACCTTC.

J is TRBJ1-1 and V is TRBV7-3; 7 bases are a match to TRBD1. Germline CDR1 reads SGHTA; CDR2 reads FQGTGA. V lost 5 bases to trimming and J lost 5 bases; unmatched junction nucleotides: 8. This CDR3 is 14 amino acids long. The CDR3 reads CASSPQGMTTEAFF. CDR3 DNA sequence: TGTGCCAGCAGCCCACAGGGGATGACGACTGAAGCTTTCTTT.

The chain uses TRBV5-1 and TRBJ2-7, with TRBD1 identical over 11 bases. This CDR3 is 14 amino acids long. Germline trimming cut 4 bases from V and 7 bases from J; bases unmatched to any gene: 7. Looked up from germline, CDR1 is SGHRS and CDR2 is YFSETQ. The CDR3 here is CASSAGTGGIEQYF. The CDR3 region has the DNA TGCGCCAGCAGCGCCGGGACAGGGGGTATAGAGCAGTACTTC.

This clone was seen only once. V is TRBV4-2 and J is TRBJ1-4; 7 bases are a match to TRBD1. Per germline, CDR1 LGHNA and CDR2 YNFKEQ. V was clipped by 1 base and J by 5 bases; unmatched bases: 4. The CDR3 sequence is 15 residues long. In DNA, the CDR3 is TGTGCCAGCAGCCAAGGCGGGACAGTAAATGAAAAACTGTTTTTT. Amino acids: CASSQGGTVNEKLFF.

The J gene is TRBJ2-5, the V gene TRBV4-2, with D tentatively TRBD1 (5 bases). Trimming pared 4 bases from V and 1 base from J, leaving 13 bases between. This CDR3 is built from 15 residues. CDR1 and CDR2 from the germline V gene are LGHNA and YNFKEQ. Written as DNA, the CDR3 is TGTGCCAGCAGCCTCCGTCCAGGGTCCCAAGAGACCCAGTACTTC. The encoded protein is CASSLRPGSQETQYF.

The chain links TRBV10-3 to TRBJ1-1, with a tentative D call TRBD1 (6 bases). Deletions cut 4 bases from V and 5 bases from J, with 11 bases between. The CDR3 sequence is 13 residues long. CDR1 and CDR2 from the germline V gene are ENHRY and SYGVKD. The CDR3: CAISVLRGTEAFF. In nucleotides, the CDR3 is TGTGCCATCAGTGTTCTTAGGGGGACTGAAGCTTTCTTT.

CDR3 sequence (DNA): TGTGCCAGCAGCGACCTCGGGACTAGCGGGCCGAACAATGAGCAGTTCTTC. Its translation: CASSDLGTSGPNNEQFF. The chain employs TRBV5-4 and TRBJ2-1, with TRBD2 matching 12 bases. V dropped 4 bases and J dropped 5; count of bases not matched to a gene: 10. CDR3 size: 17 residues. From germline, CDR1 is SGHNT and CDR2 YYREEE (reference sequence).

This rearrangement joins TRBV27 to TRBJ2-6, with D hard to call. V lost 4 bases to trimming and J lost 0 bases, with 10 bases between them. CDR3 length: 16 residues. Germline V gene data show CDR1 as MNHEY and CDR2 as SMNVEV (reference sequence). The CDR3 DNA sequence: TGTGCCAGCAGTTCCCACATGATCTCTGGGGCCAACGTCCTGACTTTC. As protein: CASSSHMISGANVLTF.